This TCR beta chain was found in a study of cytomegalovirus exposure and HLA in healthy donors. Across the study: Most donors, roughly 82% of approximately 400 genotyped, fell in the Caucasian-associated ancestry cluster.

There are 15 residues in the CDR3. V gave up 7 bases and J gave up 10 bases; unmatched junction bases: 15. From germline, CDR1 is LGHNA and CDR2 YNFKEQ. Study-level results: Earlier results showed most TCR beta V segments being productive about 87% or about 30% of the time.

The PCR contained 60 Vbeta and 13 Jbeta primers. The table came from immunoSEQ multiplex PCR; TCRdb's copy has only in-frame clones and leaves some out. The data show 130,000 or so clones, with around four fifths seen just once and around 2% held by the top ten. As for this clone: Its target is not known.

J is TRBJ1-4 and V is TRBV4-2, with 7 positions matching TRBD1. The sample consisted of PBMCs. The sequence came from a woman in her thirties or forties in good health and CMV-seronegative. DNA of the CDR3: TGTGCCAGCATCCACCTCGAAAGGGGGCGCGGAAAACTGTTTTTT. This encodes CASIHLERGRGKLFF.